Shown below are 10 T cell receptor beta chains from a single sample sequenced in a study of blood T cells in healthy people across ages. Primers used in a second PCR of roughly 7 to 12 cycles were a sample-barcoded 5' primer and a J-beta primer mix. TCRdb reprocessed the 5' RACE reads via MiXCR and lists one record per CDR3 protein. Of around 1,000,000 distinct CDR3 sequences listed, 20% to 25% are singletons. These data are also associated with another study on T cells of mothers and their children.

Sequenced material: blood. Receptors originate from a girl aged 2-9 years in good health.

The chain employs TRBV11-3 and TRBJ2-5; D may be TRBD2 (7 bases). The J call may be faulty, since TRBJ2-7 better matches the DNA end. The CDR3 runs to 15 residues. Per the germline V gene, CDR1 is SGHNT and CDR2 is YENEEA. CDR3 DNA sequence: TGTGCCAGCAGCTTCGCTTCGCGGGGGCGATACGAGCAGTACTTC. Its protein product is CASSFASRGRYEQYF.

This clonotype was detected only a few times. J is TRBJ2-7 and V is TRBV19, with D unresolved. The germline CDR1 and CDR2 sequences are LNHDA and SQIVND (reference sequence). The CDR3 consists of 13 residues. Trimming removed 4 bases at V and 3 bases at J, with 10 bases between. The CDR3 DNA follows: TGTGCCAGTAGTAAAGGTAACGGCTACGAGCAGTACTTC. It codes for CASSKGNGYEQYF.

The rearrangement joins TRBV9 to TRBJ2-2; 7 bases match TRBD2. The junction had 9 bases not matched to a gene; V was cut back by 4 bases and J by 9 bases. The CDR3 runs 14 residues. Germline CDR1 and CDR2: SGDLS and YYNGEE. The CDR3 region is CASSPLGGTWELFF. The CDR3 DNA is TGTGCCAGCAGCCCCCTGGGGGGGACCTGGGAGCTGTTTTTT. Full variable domain (outside the CDR3, taken from reference TRBV9 and TRBJ2-2): DSGVTQTPKHLITATGQRVTLRCSPRSGDLSVYWYQQSLDQGLQFLIQYYNGEERAKGNILERFSAQQFPDLHSELNLSSLELGDSALYFCASSPLGGTWELFFGEGSRLTVL.

V gene TRBV6-6 combines with J gene TRBJ2-2; TRBD1 aligns across 8 bases. This CDR3 has 14 amino acids. The germline V gene has CDR1 MNHNY and CDR2 SVGAGI (reference sequence). With V trimmed by 4 bases and J by 6 bases, 4 bases remained unmatched. CDR3 DNA: TGTGCCAGCAGTTTTTCAGGGGGCCCCGGGGAGCTGTTTTTT. The encoded protein is CASSFSGGPGELFF.

This chain joins TRBV27 and TRBJ2-5, with 8 bases that match TRBD1. J gave up 11 bases and V 4 bases, and 9 bases lay outside the gene matches. Per the germline V gene, CDR1 is MNHEY and CDR2 is SMNVEV (reference sequence). The CDR3 sequence is 13 residues long. In DNA, the CDR3 is TGTGCCAGCAGTTATCAGGGGGCAAATGAGCAGTACTTC. Translated, it gives CASSYQGANEQYF.

Details on this clonotype: Compared with germline, one end of the junction differs, possibly owing to a read error. V usage is TRBV3-1 and J usage is TRBJ1-5; possibly TRBD1 for D (5 bases). Germline-derived CDR1 and CDR2 are LGHDT and YNNKEL (reference sequence). CDR3 length: 16 amino acids. The CDR3 sequence: CASSQLGGSGNRPQHF. The DNA for the CDR3 is TGTGCCAGCAGCCAGCTCGGGGGGTCCGGCAATCGGCCCCAGCATTTT.

The chain combines TRBV29-1 with TRBJ2-7; D is perhaps TRBD1 (5 bases). The DNA matches TRBJ2-5 better at its end, which makes the J call doubtful. The length of the CDR3 is 15 residues. The germline V gene has CDR1 SQVTM and CDR2 ANQGSEA. CDR3 in DNA: TGCAGCGTTGAAATGGCAGGGAATTACCAAGAGACCCAGTACTTC. It encodes CSVEMAGNYQETQYF.

The chain recombines TRBV4-2 with TRBJ2-7, with 7 bases aligning to TRBD1. The last part of the DNA fits TRBJ2-1 better; the J call may be wrong. The CDR3 totals 14 residues. CDR1 LGHNA and CDR2 YNFKEQ come from the germline V gene. CDR3 amino acids: CASSRRTGWDEQFF. CDR3 DNA: TGTGCCAGCAGCCGGCGGACAGGATGGGATGAGCAGTTCTTC.

The rearrangement joins TRBV7-2 to TRBJ2-7, with D unresolved. Germline CDR1 reads SGHTA; CDR2 reads FQGNSA. Trimming left V 5 bases short and J 5 bases short, with 10 bases between. The length of the CDR3 is 12 residues. Here the CDR3 reads CASSPPWDEQYF. The CDR3 DNA reads as TGTGCCAGCAGCCCCCCCTGGGACGAGCAGTACTTC.

The chain employs TRBV12-3 or TRBV12-4 and TRBJ1-1; no clear D gene. V lost 3 bases and J lost 7, with 21 bases in between. The CDR3 consists of 16 residues. CDR3 region: CASSFSVESIRGEAFF. Written as DNA, the CDR3 is TGTGCCAGCAGTTTTTCAGTCGAGAGTATACGGGGTGAAGCTTTCTTT.